This TCR beta chain came from a study of blood T cell repertoires in COVID-19. Across the study: The study drew acute and convalescent COVID-19 samples from the United States, Italy and Spain. T cells, B-cell-depleted T cells, or PBMCs supplied cDNA or gDNA.

Original processing notes: Amplified reference gene primers provided the basis for estimating nucleated cell counts. The repertoire was sequenced with immunoSEQ multiplex PCR; TCRdb's copy has only in-frame clones and lacks some. The V and J calls and clone size are taken from that table; D and trimming were inferred from the DNA. The sample contains more than 150,000 clones, over 75% of which appear only once. Worth noting for this clone: One end of the junction does not line up with germline, which may come from a read error.

This CDR3 spans 16 amino acids. Germline V gives CDR1 KGHDR, CDR2 SFDVKD. Symptom resolution, clearance, or two negative PCRs marked donors in Cohort 3 as recovered. This sequence originates from a man aged 45-65 years who had recovered from COVID-19. The rearrangement joins TRBV24-1 to TRBJ1-2, with no clear D. Sequenced: PBMCs or T cells enriched from blood (not recorded which). CDR3 sequence: CATSDAETGVNDGYTF. CDR3 DNA sequence: TGTGCCACCAGTGATGCCGAGACGGGAGTTAACGATGGCTACACCTTC.